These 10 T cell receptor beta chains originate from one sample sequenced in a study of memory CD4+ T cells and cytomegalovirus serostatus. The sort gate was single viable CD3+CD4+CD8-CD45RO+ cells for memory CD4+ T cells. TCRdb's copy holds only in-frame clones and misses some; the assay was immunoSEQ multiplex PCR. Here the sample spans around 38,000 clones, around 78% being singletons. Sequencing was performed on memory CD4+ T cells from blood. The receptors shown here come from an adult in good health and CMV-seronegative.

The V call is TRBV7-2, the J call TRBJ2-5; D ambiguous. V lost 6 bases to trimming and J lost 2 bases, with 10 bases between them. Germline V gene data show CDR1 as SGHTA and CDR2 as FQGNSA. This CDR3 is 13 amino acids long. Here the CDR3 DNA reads TGTGCCAGCAGGCCCGTGGGGCAAGAGACCCAGTACTTC. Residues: CASRPVGQETQYF.

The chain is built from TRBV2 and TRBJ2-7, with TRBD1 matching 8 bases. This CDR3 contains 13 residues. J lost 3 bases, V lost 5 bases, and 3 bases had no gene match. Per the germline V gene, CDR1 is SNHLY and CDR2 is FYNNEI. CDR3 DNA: TGTGCCAGCAGTACGGGACAGGTCTACGAGCAGTACTTC. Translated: CASSTGQVYEQYF.

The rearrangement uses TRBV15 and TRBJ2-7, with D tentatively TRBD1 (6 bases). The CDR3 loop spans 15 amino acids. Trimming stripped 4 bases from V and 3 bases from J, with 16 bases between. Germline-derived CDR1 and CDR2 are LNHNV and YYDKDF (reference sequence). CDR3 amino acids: CATSNPGQLFYEQYF. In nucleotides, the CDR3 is TGTGCCACCAGCAACCCGGGACAACTATTCTACGAGCAGTACTTC.

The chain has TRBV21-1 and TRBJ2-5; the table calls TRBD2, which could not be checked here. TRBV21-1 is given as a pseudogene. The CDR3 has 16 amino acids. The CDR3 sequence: CASSKGKGRDRETQYF. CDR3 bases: TGTGCCAGCAGCAAAGGGAAGGGGCGGGATAGGGAGACCCAGTACTTC.

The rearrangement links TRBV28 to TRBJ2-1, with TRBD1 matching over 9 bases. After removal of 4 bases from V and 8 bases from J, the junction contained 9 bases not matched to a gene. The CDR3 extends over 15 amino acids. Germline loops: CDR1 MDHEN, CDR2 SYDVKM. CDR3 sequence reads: CASSSGQGFIHEQFF. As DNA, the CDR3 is TGTGCCAGCAGTTCGGGACAGGGTTTCATCCATGAGCAGTTCTTC. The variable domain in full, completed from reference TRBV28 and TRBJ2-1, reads DVKVTQSSRYLVKRTGEKVFLECVQDMDHENMFWYRQDPGLGLRLIYFSYDVKMKEKGDIPEGYSVSREKKERFSLILESASTNQTSMYLCASSSGQGFIHEQFFGPGTRLTVL.

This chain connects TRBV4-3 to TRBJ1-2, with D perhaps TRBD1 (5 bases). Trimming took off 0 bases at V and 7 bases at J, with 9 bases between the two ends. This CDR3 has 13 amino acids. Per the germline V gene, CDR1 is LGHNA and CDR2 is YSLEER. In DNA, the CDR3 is TGCGCCAGCAGCCAAGAGGGCAGGGCTGGCTACACCTTC. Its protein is CASSQEGRAGYTF.

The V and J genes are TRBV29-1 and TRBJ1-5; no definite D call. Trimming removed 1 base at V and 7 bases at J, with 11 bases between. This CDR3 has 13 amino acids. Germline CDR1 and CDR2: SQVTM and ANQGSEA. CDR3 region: CSVEVGAGQPQHF. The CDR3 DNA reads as TGCAGCGTTGAAGTGGGAGCGGGGCAGCCCCAGCATTTT.

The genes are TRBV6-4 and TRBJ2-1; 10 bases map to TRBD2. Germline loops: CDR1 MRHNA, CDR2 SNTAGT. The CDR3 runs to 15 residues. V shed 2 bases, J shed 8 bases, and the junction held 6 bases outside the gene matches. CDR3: CASSDQAGGPYEQFF. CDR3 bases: TGTGCCAGCAGTGACCAAGCGGGAGGGCCCTATGAGCAGTTCTTC.

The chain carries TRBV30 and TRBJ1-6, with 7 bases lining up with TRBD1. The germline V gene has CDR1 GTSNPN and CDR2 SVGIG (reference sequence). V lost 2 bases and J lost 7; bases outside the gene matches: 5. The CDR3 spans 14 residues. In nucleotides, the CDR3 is TGTGCCTGGAGTAGAGGACAGGACAATTCACCCCTCCACTTT. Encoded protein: CAWSRGQDNSPLHF.

DNA for the CDR3: TGTGCCAGCAGTTTACAGGGTGAGATCAATCAGCCCCAGCATTTT. As protein: CASSLQGEINQPQHF. V gene TRBV27 combines with J gene TRBJ1-5; D possibly corresponds to TRBD1 (5 bases). The length of the CDR3 is 15 residues. CDR1 is MNHEY and CDR2 is SMNVEV in the germline V gene (reference sequence). V shed 2 bases and J shed 3 bases, with 11 bases lying between them.